A single sample is the source of the 27 T cell receptor beta chains below, sequenced in a study of T cell clonotyping in hematopoietic cell transplantation. The assay was immunoSEQ multiplex PCR, and TCRdb's table has in-frame clones only and misses some. The sample holds 60,000 to 75,000 clones, 94% seen once. Source material: peripheral blood mononuclear cells. These receptors all come from a man aged 50 to 59 in good health. Some clones in this sample may be carry-over from other donors' samples.

The chain links TRBV28 to TRBJ2-3; TRBD1 is a possible D gene (5 bases). Germline V CDR1 and CDR2: MDHEN, SYDVKM. The V end lost 1 base, the J end lost 3 bases, and 11 bases lay between the germline ends. This CDR3 region has 15 residues. CDR3 sequence: CASSLSAGFTDTQYF. CDR3 in DNA: TGTGCCAGCAGTTTATCGGCAGGGTTTACAGATACGCAGTATTTT.

The rearrangement uses TRBV9 and TRBJ2-1; 15 bases fit TRBD2. The CDR3 has 15 amino acids. V trimming: 0 bases; J trimming: 9 bases; junction bases outside the gene matches: 1. Germline V CDR1 and CDR2: SGDLS, YYNGEE. The CDR3 loop reads CASSVEGLAGGEQFF. Written as DNA, the CDR3 is TGTGCCAGCAGCGTAGAGGGACTAGCGGGAGGTGAGCAGTTCTTC.

The V and J genes are TRBV10-3 and TRBJ2-7; 8 bases map to TRBD1. V trimming: 0 bases; J trimming: 2 bases; junction bases outside the gene matches: 3. This CDR3 contains 15 residues. Germline lookup yields CDR1 ENHRY and CDR2 SYGVKD. The DNA of the CDR3 is TGTGCCATCAGTGAGTCGCCAGGGGGCGCCTACGAGCAGTACTTC. Protein product: CAISESPGGAYEQYF.

This chain joins TRBV4-1 and TRBJ1-1; no clear D gene. V shed 0 bases and J shed 2 bases, with 10 bases lying between them. The CDR3 consists of 15 residues. Germline V lookup: CDR1 MGHRA, CDR2 YSYEKL. CDR3 sequence: CASSQESGTNTEAFF. The CDR3 nucleotides are TGCGCCAGCAGCCAAGAGTCAGGTACCAACACTGAAGCTTTCTTT.

The chain employs TRBV7-9 and TRBJ1-2, with 9 bases that match TRBD1. Per the germline V gene, CDR1 is SEHNR and CDR2 is FQNEAQ (reference sequence). Losses at the gene ends were 5 bases for V and 4 bases for J; bases not matched to a gene: 5. CDR3 length equals 14 residues. The DNA of the CDR3 is TGTGCCAGCAGCGTACTGACAGGGGGCTATGGCTACACCTTC. Translated: CASSVLTGGYGYTF.

The chain joins TRBV7-2 to TRBJ1-1; TRBD1 matches at 8 bases. Germline V gives CDR1 SGHTA, CDR2 FQGNSA. The CDR3 extends over 15 amino acids. The trim removed 5 bases at V and 5 bases at J, leaving 10 bases unmatched. The CDR3 region is CASSTVQGARTEAFF. The CDR3 DNA follows: TGTGCCAGCAGCACTGTTCAGGGGGCACGGACTGAAGCTTTCTTT.

The chain recombines TRBV27 with TRBJ1-2, with 8 bases matching TRBD1. The CDR3 covers 14 residues. Germline values: CDR1 MNHEY, CDR2 SMNVEV (reference sequence). The trim removed 10 bases at V and 2 bases at J, leaving 9 bases unmatched. The CDR3 region is CATRSRTGNYGYTF. The CDR3, as DNA: TGTGCCACCCGATCGAGGACAGGGAACTATGGCTACACCTTC.

This rearrangement joins TRBV29-1 to TRBJ1-1, with D perhaps matching TRBD1 (6 bases). The CDR3 extends over 13 amino acids. Trimming pared 4 bases from V and 0 bases from J, leaving 9 bases between. Germline values: CDR1 SQVTM, CDR2 ANQGSEA. The CDR3 is CSVVGGLNTEAFF. CDR3 in DNA: TGCAGCGTTGTAGGGGGATTGAACACTGAAGCTTTCTTT. The variable domain in full, with the rest retrieved from reference TRBV29-1 and TRBJ1-1, is SAVISQKPSRDICQRGTSLTIQCQVDSQVTMMFWYRQQPGQSLTLIATANQGSEATYESGFVIDKFPISRPNLTFSTLTVSNMSPEDSSIYLCSVVGGLNTEAFFGQGTRLTVV.

CDR3 sequence reads: CASSLAGLHNSPLHF. The CDR3 DNA follows: TGTGCCAGCAGCTTGGCAGGACTTCATAATTCACCCCTCCACTTT. The genes are TRBV5-4 and TRBJ1-6; D is uncertain. The germline V gene encodes CDR1 SGHNT and CDR2 YYREEE (reference sequence). The CDR3 totals 15 residues. V lost 0 bases, J lost 5 bases, and 9 bases lay in between.

The J gene is TRBJ2-5, the V gene TRBV5-5; D ambiguous. The CDR3 contains 14 residues. The V gene lost 4 bases and the J gene lost 1 base, with 11 bases spanning the gap. Germline V gene lookup returns CDR1 SGHKS and CDR2 YYEKEE (reference sequence). The DNA of the CDR3 is TGTGCCAGCAGCCGGAGCGCCCCCCAAGAGACCCAGTACTTC. This codes for CASSRSAPQETQYF.

The chain employs TRBV5-6 and TRBJ2-1; tentatively, D is TRBD1 (6 bases). The germline V and J ends were trimmed by 8 bases and 3 bases, with 12 bases remaining between them. Germline lookup yields CDR1 SGHDT and CDR2 YYEEEE. The CDR3 is 13 amino acids. The CDR3 is CASLQGFYNEQFF. CDR3 nucleotide sequence: TGTGCCAGTTTACAGGGTTTCTACAATGAGCAGTTCTTC. Full variable domain (outside the CDR3, taken from reference TRBV5-6 and TRBJ2-1): DAGVTQSPTHLIKTRGQQVTLRCSPKSGHDTVSWYQQALGQGPQFIFQYYEEEERQRGNFPDRFSGHQFPNYSSELNVNALLLGDSALYLCASLQGFYNEQFFGPGTRLTVL.

The chain is built from TRBV5-1 and TRBJ1-6, with a possible D match to TRBD1 (5 bases). CDR3 length equals 16 residues. Germline V gives CDR1 SGHRS, CDR2 YFSETQ. V lost 2 bases and J 9 bases, leaving 18 bases between the germline ends. The CDR3 loop reads CASSLGPGREGSPLHF. The CDR3 DNA reads TGCGCCAGCAGCTTAGGGCCGGGCAGGGAGGGTTCACCCCTCCACTTT. Drawing the rest from reference TRBV5-1 and TRBJ1-6, the complete variable domain is KAGVTQTPRYLIKTRGQQVTLSCSPISGHRSVSWYQQTPGQGLQFLFEYFSETQRNKGNFPGRFSGRQFSNSRSEMNVSTLELGDSALYLCASSLGPGREGSPLHFGNGTRLTVT.

The CDR3 loop reads CASSPGQGYTGELFF. For the CDR3, the DNA is TGTGCCAGCAGCCCGGGACAGGGATACACCGGGGAGCTGTTTTTT. The genes are TRBV9 and TRBJ2-2; 9 bases match TRBD1. This CDR3 is built from 15 residues. V dropped 4 bases and J dropped 3; count of bases not matched to a gene: 4. Germline assignment: CDR1 SGDLS and CDR2 YYNGEE.

This sequence joins TRBV6-1 and TRBJ2-7; the match to TRBD2 covers 11 bases. Germline CDR1 is MNHNS and CDR2 is SASEGT. The CDR3 has 16 residues. The junction had 10 bases not matched to a gene; V was cut back by 2 bases and J by 7 bases. CDR3 in DNA: TGTGCCAGCAGTGAATTAGCGGGAGGGCCCTCTCCAGAGCAGTACTTC. This encodes CASSELAGGPSPEQYF.

The genes are TRBV14 and TRBJ2-7, with TRBD2 identical over 8 bases. V lost 2 bases and J lost 5; bases outside the gene matches: 17. Germline loops: CDR1 SGHDN, CDR2 FVKESK. This CDR3 region has 18 residues. The CDR3 nucleotides read TGTGCCAGCAGCCAACTCCCGGGCCTTAGCGGGGTTGGGGACGAGCAGTACTTC. This translates into CASSQLPGLSGVGDEQYF.

DNA for the CDR3: TGCGCCAGCAGCTTAACGTACAGCAGCCACGAGCAGTACTTC. Amino acids: CASSLTYSSHEQYF. The chain has TRBV5-1 and TRBJ2-7; no reliable D call. The CDR3 runs to 14 residues. In germline, CDR1 is SGHRS, CDR2 YFSETQ. Between the trimmed V and J ends, which lost 2 bases and 5 bases, there was a span of 14 bases.

This chain uses TRBV6-5 with TRBJ1-4; D not resolved. Trimming took 0 bases from V and 5 from J, leaving 7 bases between them. Germline V gene lookup returns CDR1 MNHEY and CDR2 SVGAGI. This CDR3 has 14 residues. For the CDR3, the DNA is TGTGCCAGCAGTTACTCGGTGGGGAATGAAAAACTGTTTTTT. Translation: CASSYSVGNEKLFF.

The V gene is TRBV2, the J gene TRBJ1-2; 7 positions match TRBD1. Germline V gives CDR1 SNHLY, CDR2 FYNNEI. The CDR3 extends over 12 amino acids. V lost 8 bases, J lost 4 bases, and 4 bases stayed unmatched. CDR3 region: CASRQGAYGYTF. CDR3 in DNA: TGTGCCAGCCGACAGGGTGCCTATGGCTACACCTTC. The whole variable domain, remainder taken from reference TRBV2 and TRBJ1-2, is EPEVTQTPSHQVTQMGQEVILRCVPISNHLYFYWYRQILGQKVEFLVSFYNNEISEKSEIFDDQFSVERPDGSNFTLKIRSTKLEDSAMYFCASRQGAYGYTFGSGTRLTVV.

This CDR3 reads CASTGDRGIYEQYF. For the CDR3, the DNA is TGTGCCAGCACAGGGGACAGGGGAATCTACGAGCAGTACTTC. The J gene is TRBJ2-7, the V gene TRBV28, with 10 nucleotides matching TRBD1. Germline CDR1 MDHEN, CDR2 SYDVKM. The trim removed 7 bases at V and 3 bases at J, leaving 6 bases unmatched. The CDR3 extends over 14 amino acids.

The chain has TRBV7-2 and TRBJ1-5; 8 nucleotides match TRBD1. V lost 1 base, J lost 6 bases, and 5 bases stayed unmatched. CDR1 SGHTA and CDR2 FQGNSA come from the germline V gene. The CDR3 covers 15 residues. The CDR3 loop is CASSLVRGQSQPQHF. DNA for the CDR3: TGTGCCAGCAGCTTAGTCAGGGGGCAAAGTCAGCCCCAGCATTTT.

This clone was recorded once. The chain combines TRBV6-6 with TRBJ1-4; no definite D call. V dropped 0 bases and J dropped 0 bases, with 8 bases sitting between them. The CDR3 extends over 16 amino acids. Germline V lookup: CDR1 MNHNY, CDR2 SVGAGI (reference sequence). CDR3 sequence: CASSYSPGATNEKLFF. The CDR3 coding sequence is TGTGCCAGCAGTTACTCGCCCGGTGCAACTAATGAAAAACTGTTTTTT.

This chain's CDR3 is CASSQGLYGGANQETQYF. CDR3 DNA: TGCGCCAGCAGCCAAGGGCTATACGGGGGGGCCAACCAAGAGACCCAGTACTTC. The chain carries TRBV4-1 and TRBJ2-5, with 8 bases aligning to TRBD2. Germline CDR1 is MGHRA and CDR2 is YSYEKL. The CDR3 has 18 amino acids. The V gene end was trimmed by 1 base and the J gene end by 0 bases; junction bases not matched to a gene: 10.

The V call is TRBV7-2, the J call TRBJ2-2, with 7 bases fitting TRBD1. V was pared by 1 base and J by 5 bases, with 7 bases of the junction left unmatched. Germline values: CDR1 SGHTA, CDR2 FQGNSA. The CDR3 is 16 residues long. DNA of the CDR3: TGTGCCAGCAGCTTAGACGGGACAGTGGGGACCGGGGAGCTGTTTTTT. Protein sequence: CASSLDGTVGTGELFF.

The rearrangement uses TRBV20-1 and TRBJ2-1; D remains unclear. Trimming removed 5 bases at V and 6 bases at J, with 5 bases between. Looked up from germline, CDR1 is DFQATT and CDR2 is SNEGSKA (reference sequence). CDR3 length: 10 residues. CDR3 sequence (DNA): TGCAGTGCTCGCCTCAATGAGCAGTTCTTC. Protein product: CSARLNEQFF.

The rearrangement joins TRBV27 to TRBJ2-7; tentatively, D is TRBD1 or TRBD2 (5 bases each). Germline CDR1 reads MNHEY; CDR2 reads SMNVEV (reference sequence). CDR3 length: 15 amino acids. Between the trimmed V and J ends, which lost 5 bases and 5 bases, there was a span of 19 bases. The CDR3 nucleotides read TGTGCCAGCAGTCCTCTCGGGACGGTTTTTCACGAGCAGTACTTC. This codes for CASSPLGTVFHEQYF.

V gene TRBV2 combines with J gene TRBJ2-1; maybe TRBD1 (5 bases). Trimming removed 4 bases from V and 6 bases from J, with 13 bases in between. The CDR3 loop spans 14 amino acids. The germline gives CDR1 SNHLY, CDR2 FYNNEI. CDR3 region: CASSAQDIFNEQFF. The CDR3 coding sequence is TGTGCCAGCAGTGCACAGGACATATTCAATGAGCAGTTCTTC.

The CDR3 region is CASSQEPQRELNTGELFF. The CDR3 region has the DNA TGTGCCAGCAGCCAAGAGCCCCAGCGGGAGCTGAACACCGGGGAGCTGTTTTTT. V and J are TRBV4-2 and TRBJ2-2, with 8 nucleotides matching TRBD2. CDR3 length: 18 amino acids. The ends lost 0 bases at V and 1 base at J; junction bases unmatched: 7. Germline V gene sequence: CDR1 LGHNA, CDR2 YNFKEQ.